Included here is one T cell receptor beta chain sequence, with context. Generated by immunoSEQ multiplex PCR, the TCRdb table keeps only in-frame clones and is missing some. The sample has roughly 89,000 clones, 90% to 95% seen once. The data belong to a study of T cell changes during pregnancy in multiple sclerosis. From germline, CDR1 is LNHDA and CDR2 SQIVND (reference sequence). The CDR3 has 12 residues. Trimming left V 4 bases short and J 8 bases short, with 11 bases between. The TCR was taken from a female donor with multiple sclerosis, enrolled in a pregnancy study. The genes are TRBV19 and TRBJ1-1, with unresolved D. The sample was peripheral blood, taken in the first trimester of pregnancy. The DNA for the CDR3 is TGTGCCAGTAGTACGAAAATGACAGAAGCTTTCTTT. This codes for CASSTKMTEAFF.